This TCR beta chain appears in the sequencing data of a study of regulatory dendritic cells for organ transplantation. Study at large: On day 6, the dendritic cells were exposed to LPS.

Study conclusions and caveats: Regulatory dendritic cells appeared to expand memory CD8+ clones less than mature ones. Memory T cells were less diverse than naive, with memory CD8+ most oligoclonal.

Comments on this clone: Its antigen is unknown.

Data came from immunoSEQ multiplex PCR; TCRdb stores just in-frame clones and leaves some out. The table lists under 15,000 clones, just under 75% of them singletons. CFSE-labeled sorted T cells met regulatory or mature dendritic cells for roughly 5 days. Memory T cells were CD45RO+, naive were CD45RA+, sorted by FACS. Deletions cut 6 bases from V and 5 bases from J, with 19 bases between. Germline V lookup: CDR1 MNHEY, CDR2 SVGAGI. This CDR3 spans 15 amino acids. The specimen sequenced was naive CD4+ T cells from blood cultured with regulatory dendritic cells. As for subset: CD45RA+ naive T cells. V and J are TRBV6-5 and TRBJ1-1; TRBD1 might be the D (6 bases). The receptor comes from a human donor in good health. The CDR3 DNA is TGTGCCAGCAGCCCCCCACTGGGCAGGGGTACTGAAGCTTTCTTT. Translating it yields CASSPPLGRGTEAFF.